These 21 T cell receptor beta chains originate from one sample sequenced in a study of T cells after yellow fever vaccination. TCRdb ran MiXCR on the 5' RACE reads and lists one entry per CDR3 protein. The sample contains a few hundred thousand distinct CDR3 sequences, approximately 16% of which appear only once. Sequenced material: PBMCs, taken 4 to 6 days after the first yellow fever vaccination. The receptor source for this set is a man aged 18 to 29 who received the YFV17D yellow fever vaccine.

This clonotype was counted only a few times. The CDR3 here is CAWSVQGEQFF. The CDR3 DNA sequence: TGTGCCTGGAGTGTACAGGGTGAGCAGTTCTTC. This chain links TRBV30 with TRBJ2-1; maybe TRBD1 (6 bases). Germline V gene data show CDR1 as GTSNPN and CDR2 as SVGIG (reference sequence). Trimming took 0 bases from V and 9 from J, leaving 6 bases between them. The CDR3 has 11 amino acids.

This clonotype was detected only a few times. The chain links TRBV20-1 to TRBJ2-5; 7 bases agree with TRBD2. The CDR3 sequence is 11 residues long. V lost 6 bases, J lost 4 bases, and 2 bases stayed unmatched. Germline V CDR1 and CDR2: DFQATT, SNEGSKA (reference sequence). The CDR3 is CSAGGRETQYF. The CDR3 DNA is TGCAGTGCGGGGGGGAGAGAGACCCAGTACTTC.

This clonotype came up a few times. The chain combines TRBV10-3 with TRBJ1-5; a possible D gene is TRBD1 (6 bases). Germline V lookup: CDR1 ENHRY, CDR2 SYGVKD. The length of the CDR3 is 14 residues. V was trimmed by 5 bases and J by 5 bases, leaving 13 bases between them. The CDR3 DNA is TGTGCCATCAGTATGGACAGAGACTATCAGCCCCAGCATTTT. Protein sequence: CAISMDRDYQPQHF.

This clonotype has just a few counts. V gene TRBV12-3 or TRBV12-4 combines with J gene TRBJ2-3; maybe TRBD2 (5 bases). V was shortened by 2 bases and J by 9 bases, with 12 bases between the two germline ends. CDR3 length: 13 amino acids. The CDR3 bases are TGTGCCAGCAGTTTACGGGATCTCGGAACGCAGTATTTT. Its translation is CASSLRDLGTQYF.

V gene TRBV24-1 combines with J gene TRBJ2-5, with TRBD1 matching 12 bases. CDR3 size: 15 residues. With 5 bases clipped from V and 3 bases from J, the junction kept 3 bases outside the gene matches. Germline V gene data show CDR1 as KGHDR and CDR2 as SFDVKD. This chain's CDR3 is CATSAGTGGKETQYF. The CDR3 region has the DNA TGTGCCACCAGTGCCGGGACAGGGGGCAAAGAGACCCAGTACTTC.

This chain connects TRBV20-1 to TRBJ2-5; possible D gene TRBD2, 6 bases. This CDR3 has 13 residues. Trimming stripped 6 bases from V and 0 bases from J, with 11 bases between. CDR1 DFQATT and CDR2 SNEGSKA come from the germline V gene (reference sequence). CDR3 sequence: CSAVTSDQETQYF. DNA of the CDR3: TGCAGTGCGGTGACTAGTGACCAAGAGACCCAGTACTTC.

This clonotype was seen only a few times. This chain uses TRBV18 with TRBJ1-2; no firm D call. The CDR3 is 14 amino acids. V was pared by 3 bases and J by 2 bases, with 10 bases between. Looked up from germline, CDR1 is KGHSH and CDR2 is LQKENI. The CDR3 nucleotides are TGTGCCAGCTCACCGGAACAGCTCAACTATGGCTACACCTTC. Translated, it gives CASSPEQLNYGYTF.

A word on this clonotype: An end of the junction differs from the germline gene, which may be a read error. The chain is built from TRBV5-1 and TRBJ1-2; TRBD1 matches at 7 bases. CDR1 is SGHRS, CDR2 YFSETQ, per germline. The CDR3 has 11 amino acids. The CDR3 sequence: CASGLEGAYTF. The CDR3 nucleotides read TGCGCCAGCGGCTTGGAGGGGGCTTACACCTTC.

This clonotype was detected only once. This chain joins TRBV20-1 and TRBJ2-1; D may be TRBD1 (6 bases). Trimming pared 4 bases from V and 7 bases from J, leaving 17 bases between. This CDR3 spans 14 amino acids. CDR1 and CDR2 from the germline V gene are DFQATT and SNEGSKA (reference sequence). The CDR3 sequence is CSAINRVGFNEQFF. The CDR3 nucleotides read TGCAGTGCTATAAACAGGGTAGGATTTAATGAGCAGTTCTTC.

In this sample, this clonotype turned up a few times. This chain joins TRBV2 and TRBJ1-5; no firm D call. In germline, CDR1 is SNHLY, CDR2 FYNNEI. This CDR3 has 15 residues. Trimming shortened V by 9 bases and J by 0 bases, and 15 bases separated the two germline ends. In DNA, the CDR3 is TGTGCCAGTCTTGACGGCAGACTTAGCAATCAGCCCCAGCATTTT. Amino acids: CASLDGRLSNQPQHF.

This clonotype was found a few times. This chain uses TRBV11-1 with TRBJ2-7; 8 nucleotides agree with TRBD1. The junction had 14 bases not matched to a gene; V was cut back by 5 bases and J by 5 bases. Germline V gene lookup returns CDR1 SGHAT and CDR2 FQDESV (reference sequence). The CDR3 loop spans 16 amino acids. This CDR3 reads CASSLTGGGQGDEQYF. The CDR3 DNA reads as TGTGCCAGCAGCCTTACCGGAGGAGGACAGGGAGACGAGCAGTACTTC. The variable domain in full, completed from reference TRBV11-1 and TRBJ2-7, reads EAEVAQSPRYKITEKSQAVAFWCDPISGHATLYWYRQILGQGPELLVQFQDESVVDDSQLPKDRFSAERLKGVDSTLKIQPAELGDSAMYLCASSLTGGGQGDEQYFGPGTRLTVT.

This clonotype has only a few counts. The chain is built from TRBV12-3 or TRBV12-4 and TRBJ1-2, with D hard to call. V shed 5 bases and J shed 7 bases, with 26 bases lying between them. This CDR3 contains 17 residues. CDR3 in amino acids: CASSTLGGPKAGSGYTF. CDR3 DNA sequence: TGTGCCAGCAGTACCTTGGGCGGGCCTAAGGCGGGGAGTGGCTACACCTTC.

This sequence joins TRBV7-6 and TRBJ2-3; D is uncertain. V lost 5 bases and J 6 bases, leaving 12 bases between the germline ends. Looked up from germline, CDR1 is SGHVS and CDR2 is FNYEAQ. The CDR3 contains 13 residues. The CDR3 DNA follows: TGTGCCAGCAGCAAACGTACGGAGGATACGCAGTATTTT. Its protein product is CASSKRTEDTQYF.

The CDR3 sequence is CASSFGRLGYEQYF. In DNA, the CDR3 is TGTGCCAGCAGCTTTGGCAGGTTGGGCTACGAGCAGTACTTC. The rearrangement joins TRBV7-2 to TRBJ2-7, with D unclear. Germline V gene data show CDR1 as SGHTA and CDR2 as FQGNSA. CDR3 length: 14 residues. V lost 3 bases to trimming and J lost 3 bases, with 12 bases between them. Full variable domain (remainder filled in from reference TRBV7-2 and TRBJ2-7): GAGVSQSPSNKVTEKGKDVELRCDPISGHTALYWYRQSLGQGLEFLIYFQGNSAPDKSGLPSDRFSAERTGGSVSTLTIQRTQQEDSAVYLCASSFGRLGYEQYFGPGTRLTVT.

The gene calls are TRBV12-3 or TRBV12-4 and TRBJ2-3; D tentatively reads TRBD1 or TRBD2 (5 bases each). The CDR3 totals 14 residues. Trimming stripped 8 bases from V and 5 bases from J, with 17 bases between. The CDR3 coding sequence is TGTGCCAGCCGGCTGAGGGGTCGAGGAGATACGCAGTATTTT. It encodes CASRLRGRGDTQYF.

This clonotype showed up just a few times. The chain joins TRBV12-3 or TRBV12-4 to TRBJ1-6, with D maybe TRBD1 (6 bases). Trimming shortened V by 2 bases and J by 10 bases, and 12 bases separated the two germline ends. The CDR3 sequence is 14 residues long. For the CDR3, the DNA is TGTGCCAGCAGTTTAAGGGCAGGGGTCTCACCCCTCCACTTT. Translating it yields CASSLRAGVSPLHF.

The sample holds a few counts of this clonotype. CDR3 residues: CASSPDTTDTQYF. The CDR3 DNA reads TGTGCCAGCAGCCCGGATACCACAGATACGCAGTATTTT. The rearrangement joins TRBV7-4 to TRBJ2-3; D remains ambiguous. The V and J ends lost 5 bases and 2 bases respectively, with 8 bases between them. The CDR3 has 13 residues. Germline-derived CDR1 and CDR2 are SGHVT and SQSDAQ.

The table lists this clonotype with a few counts. The gene calls are TRBV20-1 and TRBJ2-3, with D possibly TRBD1 on 6 matching bases. CDR3 length equals 14 residues. V was clipped by 3 bases and J by 8 bases, with 18 bases between them. From germline, CDR1 is DFQATT and CDR2 SNEGSKA (reference sequence). DNA of the CDR3: TGCAGTGCTAGCCAGGGGTGGGGATTAAGTACGCAGTATTTT. Its protein product is CSASQGWGLSTQYF.

This clonotype was seen at least ten times. CDR3 amino acids: CASSLYGDERRTDTQYF. Here the CDR3 DNA reads TGCGCCAGCAGCTTGTATGGGGACGAACGCCGCACAGATACGCAGTATTTT. The J gene is TRBJ2-3, the V gene TRBV5-1; either TRBD1 or TRBD2 may supply D (5 bases each). The germline CDR1 and CDR2 sequences are SGHRS and YFSETQ. This CDR3 has 17 amino acids. V was cut by 1 base and J by 1 base, with 16 bases left in between. Looking up the rest from reference TRBV5-1 and TRBJ2-3 gives the full variable domain: KAGVTQTPRYLIKTRGQQVTLSCSPISGHRSVSWYQQTPGQGLQFLFEYFSETQRNKGNFPGRFSGRQFSNSRSEMNVSTLELGDSALYLCASSLYGDERRTDTQYFGPGTRLTVL.

V and J are TRBV6-1 and TRBJ2-5; TRBD1 agrees at 7 bases. The J segment lost 5 bases and the V segment lost 4 bases, leaving 4 bases of the junction unmatched. Germline values: CDR1 MNHNS, CDR2 SASEGT. This CDR3 is 13 amino acids long. CDR3 amino acids: CASSGEQGETQYF. As DNA, the CDR3 is TGTGCCAGCAGTGGAGAACAGGGGGAGACCCAGTACTTC.

DNA of the CDR3: TGTGCCAGCAGCCAGCCGGGACTAGCGGCCGGGGATACGCAGTATTTT. It translates to CASSQPGLAAGDTQYF. V usage is TRBV4-2 and J usage is TRBJ2-3, with 11 nucleotides matching TRBD2. From germline, CDR1 is LGHNA and CDR2 YNFKEQ. V shed 3 bases, J shed 6 bases, and the junction held 8 bases outside the gene matches. The CDR3 spans 16 residues.